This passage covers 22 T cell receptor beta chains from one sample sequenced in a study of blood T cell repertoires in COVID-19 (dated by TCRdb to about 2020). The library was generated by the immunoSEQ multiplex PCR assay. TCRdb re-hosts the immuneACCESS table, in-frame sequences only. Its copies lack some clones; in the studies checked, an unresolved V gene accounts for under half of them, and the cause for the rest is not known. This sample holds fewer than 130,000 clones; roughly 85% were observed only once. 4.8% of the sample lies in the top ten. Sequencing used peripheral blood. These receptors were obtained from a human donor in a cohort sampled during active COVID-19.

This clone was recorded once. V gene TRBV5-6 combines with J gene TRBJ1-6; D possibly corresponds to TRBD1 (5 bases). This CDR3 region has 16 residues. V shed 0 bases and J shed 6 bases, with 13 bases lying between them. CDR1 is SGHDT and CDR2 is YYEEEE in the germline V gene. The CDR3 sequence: CASSLVVGGTNSPLHF. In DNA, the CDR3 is TGTGCCAGCAGCTTGGTGGTTGGCGGGACTAATTCACCCCTCCACTTT.

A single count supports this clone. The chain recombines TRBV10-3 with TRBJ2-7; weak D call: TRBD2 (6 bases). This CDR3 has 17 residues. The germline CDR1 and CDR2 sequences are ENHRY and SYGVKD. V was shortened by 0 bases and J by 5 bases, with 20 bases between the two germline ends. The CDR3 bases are TGTGCCATCAGTGAGTCGACATCCGGGAGTGCCGGCAACGAGCAGTACTTC. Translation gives CAISESTSGSAGNEQYF.

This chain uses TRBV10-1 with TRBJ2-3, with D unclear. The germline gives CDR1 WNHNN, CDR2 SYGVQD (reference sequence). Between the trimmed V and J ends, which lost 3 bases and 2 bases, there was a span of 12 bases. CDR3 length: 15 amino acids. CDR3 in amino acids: CASSDTVPTTDTQYF. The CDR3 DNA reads TGCGCCAGCAGTGATACAGTACCGACCACAGATACGCAGTATTTT.

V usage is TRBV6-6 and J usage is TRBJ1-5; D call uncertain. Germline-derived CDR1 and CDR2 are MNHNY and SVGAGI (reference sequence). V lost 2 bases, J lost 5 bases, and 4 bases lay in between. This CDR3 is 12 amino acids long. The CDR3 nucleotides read TGTGCCAGCAGTTACCCCGATCAGCCCCAGCATTTT. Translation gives CASSYPDQPQHF.

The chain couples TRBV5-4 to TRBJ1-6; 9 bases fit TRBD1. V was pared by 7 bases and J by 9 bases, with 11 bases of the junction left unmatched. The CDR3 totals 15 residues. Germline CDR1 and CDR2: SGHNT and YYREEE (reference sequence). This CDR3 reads CASSRKGQGFSPLHF. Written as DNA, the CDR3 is TGTGCCAGCTCCCGAAAGGGACAGGGATTTTCACCCCTCCACTTT. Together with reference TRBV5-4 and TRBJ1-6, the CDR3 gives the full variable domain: ETGVTQSPTHLIKTRGQQVTLRCSSQSGHNTVSWYQQALGQGPQFIFQYYREEENGRGNFPPRFSGLQFPNYSSELNVNALELDDSALYLCASSRKGQGFSPLHFGNGTRLTVT.

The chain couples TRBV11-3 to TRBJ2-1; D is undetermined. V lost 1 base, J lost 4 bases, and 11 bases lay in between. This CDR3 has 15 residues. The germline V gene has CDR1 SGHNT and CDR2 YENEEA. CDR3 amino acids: CASSLAPSDYNEQFF. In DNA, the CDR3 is TGTGCCAGCAGCTTAGCCCCGTCAGATTACAATGAGCAGTTCTTC.

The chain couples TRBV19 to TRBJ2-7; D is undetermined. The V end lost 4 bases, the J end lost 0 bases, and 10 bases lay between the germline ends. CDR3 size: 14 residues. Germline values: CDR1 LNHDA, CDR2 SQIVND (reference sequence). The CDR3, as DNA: TGTGCCAGTAGTAAAAACAGCAACTCCTACGAGCAGTACTTC. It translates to CASSKNSNSYEQYF.

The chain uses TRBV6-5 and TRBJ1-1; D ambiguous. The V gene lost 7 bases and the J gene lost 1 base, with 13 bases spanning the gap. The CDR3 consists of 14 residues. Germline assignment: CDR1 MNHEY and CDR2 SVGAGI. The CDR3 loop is CASTGIIGNTEAFF. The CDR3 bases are TGTGCCAGCACAGGTATCATCGGGAACACTGAAGCTTTCTTT.

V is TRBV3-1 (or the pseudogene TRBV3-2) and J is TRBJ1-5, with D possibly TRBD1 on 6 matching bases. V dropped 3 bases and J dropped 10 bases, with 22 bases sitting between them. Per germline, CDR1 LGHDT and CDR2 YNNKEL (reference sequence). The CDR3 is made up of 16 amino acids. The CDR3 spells CASSHSLTGPGGPQHF. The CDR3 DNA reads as TGTGCCAGCAGCCATTCCCTCACAGGGCCCGGAGGTCCCCAGCATTTT.

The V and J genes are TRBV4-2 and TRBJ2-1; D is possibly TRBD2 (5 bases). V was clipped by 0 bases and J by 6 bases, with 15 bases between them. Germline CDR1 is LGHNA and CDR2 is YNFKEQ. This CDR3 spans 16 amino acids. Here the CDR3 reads CASSQDGEIPGNEQFF. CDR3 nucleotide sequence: TGTGCCAGCAGCCAAGATGGGGAGATCCCGGGCAATGAGCAGTTCTTC.

DNA for the CDR3: TGTGCCAGCAGTTATGTGGGGGGGAACACTGAAGCTTTCTTT. It yields the protein CASSYVGGNTEAFF. The chain employs TRBV6-2 or TRBV6-3 and TRBJ1-1; D is possibly TRBD1 (5 bases). CDR1 and CDR2 (germline): MNHEY, SVGEGT. The length of the CDR3 is 14 residues. The V gene lost 3 bases and the J gene lost 1 base, with 9 bases spanning the gap.

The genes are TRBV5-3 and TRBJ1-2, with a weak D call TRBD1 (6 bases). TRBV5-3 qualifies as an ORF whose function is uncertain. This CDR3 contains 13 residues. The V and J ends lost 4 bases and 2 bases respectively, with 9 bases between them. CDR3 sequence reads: CARSGGANYGYTF. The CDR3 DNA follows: TGTGCCAGAAGCGGGGGGGCCAACTATGGCTACACCTTC.

CDR3 nucleotide sequence: TGTGCTTCCAGGGGGCTGGGGAGTATGGCTACGCAGTATTTT. Its translation: CASRGLGSMATQYF. The chain is built from TRBV30 and TRBJ2-3; the match to TRBD1 covers 8 bases. The CDR3 extends over 14 amino acids. From germline, CDR1 is GTSNPN and CDR2 SVGIG (reference sequence).

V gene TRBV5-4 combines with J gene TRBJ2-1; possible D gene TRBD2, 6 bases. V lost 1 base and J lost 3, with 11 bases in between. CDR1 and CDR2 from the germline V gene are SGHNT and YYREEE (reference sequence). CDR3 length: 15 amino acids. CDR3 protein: CASSLISGVYNEQFF. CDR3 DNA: TGTGCCAGCAGCTTGATCTCGGGAGTCTACAATGAGCAGTTCTTC.

The CDR3 protein is CASRDEGALNTEAFF. In DNA, the CDR3 is TGTGCCAGTAGGGACGAAGGGGCGTTGAACACTGAAGCTTTCTTT. This sequence joins TRBV19 and TRBJ1-1; D possibly corresponds to TRBD1 (5 bases). This CDR3 comprises 15 residues. Trimming pared 6 bases from V and 0 bases from J, leaving 14 bases between. Germline CDR1 is LNHDA and CDR2 is SQIVND (reference sequence).

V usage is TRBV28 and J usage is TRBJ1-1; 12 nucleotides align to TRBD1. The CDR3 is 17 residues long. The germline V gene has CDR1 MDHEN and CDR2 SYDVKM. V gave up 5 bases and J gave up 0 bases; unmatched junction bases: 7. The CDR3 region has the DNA TGTGCCAGCAGTATTCCCGGGACAGGGGGCATGAACACTGAAGCTTTCTTT. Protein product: CASSIPGTGGMNTEAFF.

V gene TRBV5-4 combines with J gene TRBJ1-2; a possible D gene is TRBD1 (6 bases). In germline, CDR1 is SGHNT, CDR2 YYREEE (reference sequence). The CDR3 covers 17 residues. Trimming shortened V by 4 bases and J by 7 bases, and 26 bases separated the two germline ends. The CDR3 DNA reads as TGTGCCAGCAGCGAGGGGGAACAGGGTAAGACGGGGGGTGGCTACACCTTC. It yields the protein CASSEGEQGKTGGGYTF.

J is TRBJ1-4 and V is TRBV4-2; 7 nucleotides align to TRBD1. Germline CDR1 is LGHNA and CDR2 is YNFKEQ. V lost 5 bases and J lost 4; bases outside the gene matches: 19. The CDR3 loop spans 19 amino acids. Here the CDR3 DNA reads TGTGCCAGCAGCGGTGGACGGGACAGCAGGACCACGCTTAATGAAAAACTGTTTTTT. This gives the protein CASSGGRDSRTTLNEKLFF.

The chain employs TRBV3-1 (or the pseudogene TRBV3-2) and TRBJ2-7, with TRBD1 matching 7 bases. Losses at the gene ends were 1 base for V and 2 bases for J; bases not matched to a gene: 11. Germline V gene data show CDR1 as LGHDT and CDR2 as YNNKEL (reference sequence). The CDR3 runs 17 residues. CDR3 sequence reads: CASSQVMTGIRAYEQYF. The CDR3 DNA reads TGTGCCAGCAGCCAAGTTATGACAGGGATCAGAGCCTACGAGCAGTACTTC.

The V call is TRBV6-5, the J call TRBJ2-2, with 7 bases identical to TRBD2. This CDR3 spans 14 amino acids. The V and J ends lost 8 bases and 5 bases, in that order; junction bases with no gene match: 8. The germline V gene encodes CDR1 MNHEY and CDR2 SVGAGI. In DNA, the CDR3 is TGTGCCAGCGAGCGGCGGGGGTCGACCGGGGAGCTGTTTTTT. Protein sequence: CASERRGSTGELFF.

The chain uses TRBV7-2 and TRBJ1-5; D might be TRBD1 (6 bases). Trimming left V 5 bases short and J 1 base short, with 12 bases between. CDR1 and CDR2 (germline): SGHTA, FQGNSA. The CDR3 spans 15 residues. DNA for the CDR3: TGTGCCAGCAGCGTACAGGGTGGGAGCAATCAGCCCCAGCATTTT. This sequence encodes CASSVQGGSNQPQHF.

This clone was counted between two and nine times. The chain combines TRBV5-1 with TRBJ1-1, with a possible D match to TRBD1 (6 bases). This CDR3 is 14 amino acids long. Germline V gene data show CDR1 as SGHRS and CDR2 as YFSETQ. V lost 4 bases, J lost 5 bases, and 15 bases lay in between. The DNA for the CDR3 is TGCGCCAGCAGCCTAACAGGGACCAGGACTGAAGCTTTCTTT. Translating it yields CASSLTGTRTEAFF.